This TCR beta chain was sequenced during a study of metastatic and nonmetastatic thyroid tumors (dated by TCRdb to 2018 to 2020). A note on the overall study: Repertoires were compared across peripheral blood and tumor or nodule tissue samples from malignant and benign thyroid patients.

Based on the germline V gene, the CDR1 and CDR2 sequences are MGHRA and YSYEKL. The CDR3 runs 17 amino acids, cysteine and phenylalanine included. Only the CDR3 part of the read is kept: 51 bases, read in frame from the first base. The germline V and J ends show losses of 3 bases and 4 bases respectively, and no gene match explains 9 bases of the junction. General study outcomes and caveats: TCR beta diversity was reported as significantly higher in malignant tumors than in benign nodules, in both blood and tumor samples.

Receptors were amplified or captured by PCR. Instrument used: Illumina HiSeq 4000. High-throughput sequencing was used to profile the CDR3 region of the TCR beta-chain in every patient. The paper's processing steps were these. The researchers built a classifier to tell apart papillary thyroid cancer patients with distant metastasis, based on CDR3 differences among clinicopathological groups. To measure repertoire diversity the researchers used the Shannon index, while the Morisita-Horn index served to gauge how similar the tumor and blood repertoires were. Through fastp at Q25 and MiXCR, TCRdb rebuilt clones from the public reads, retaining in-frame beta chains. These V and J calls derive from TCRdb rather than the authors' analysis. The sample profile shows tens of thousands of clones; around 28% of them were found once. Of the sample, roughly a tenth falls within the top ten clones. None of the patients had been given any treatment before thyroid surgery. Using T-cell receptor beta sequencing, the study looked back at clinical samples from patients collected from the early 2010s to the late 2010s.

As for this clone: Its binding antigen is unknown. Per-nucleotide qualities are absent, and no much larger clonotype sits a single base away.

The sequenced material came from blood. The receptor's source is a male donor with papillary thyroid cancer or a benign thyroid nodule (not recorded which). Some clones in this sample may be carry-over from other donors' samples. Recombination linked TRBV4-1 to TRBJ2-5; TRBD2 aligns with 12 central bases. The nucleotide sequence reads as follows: TGCGCCAGCAGCCAGACGGGACTAGCGGGCCTGGGAGAGACCCAGTACTTC. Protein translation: CASSQTGLAGLGETQYF.